The entry below describes one T cell receptor beta chain. For sequencing, patients were chosen who had shown expansion of CD8+CD57+ cells by flow cytometry. Severe acquired aplastic anemia affected all patients. The sample is drawn from a study of CD8+CD57+ T cells in acquired aplastic anemia. V lost 5 bases to trimming and J lost 6 bases, with 15 bases between them. The CDR3 consists of 13 residues. The germline gives CDR1 DFQATT, CDR2 SNEGSKA (reference sequence). The template used for profiling TCR beta VDJ and CDR3 was genomic DNA. MiXCR was run by TCRdb on the reads, yielding one entry per CDR3 protein. The sample has under 200,000 distinct CDR3 sequences; roughly 48% are singletons.

The chain couples TRBV20-1 to TRBJ2-3, with D possibly being TRBD2 (5 bases). Sequenced: sorted CD4+, CD8+, or CD8+CD57+ T cells (not recorded which) from PBMCs. The sequence came from a human donor with aplastic anemia. CDR3 residues: CSAQLGRRDTQYF. CDR3 coding DNA: TGCAGTGCTCAGTTGGGGAGAAGGGATACGCAGTATTTT.